The 6 T cell receptor beta chains reported below all come from one sample, sequenced in a study of blood T cell repertoires in COVID-19. Profiling relied on immunoSEQ multiplex PCR, and the TCRdb table lists in-frame clones only, not all of them. The table shows about 150,000 clones, with roughly 88% occurring only once. Sequencing was performed on peripheral blood. The receptors stem from a man aged 18 to 29 with COVID-19, enrolled during active disease.

V is TRBV29-1 and J is TRBJ2-1, with TRBD2 matching 9 bases. Germline assignment: CDR1 SQVTM and CDR2 ANQGSEA. Trimming at V came to 5 bases and at J to 6 bases, leaving 5 bases not matched to a gene. The CDR3 contains 13 residues. The CDR3 reads CSVPGTSFNEQFF. CDR3 nucleotide sequence: TGCAGCGTTCCCGGGACTAGCTTCAATGAGCAGTTCTTC.

The gene calls are TRBV6-5 and TRBJ1-1, with D unclear. The CDR3 totals 14 residues. Trimming took 2 bases from V and 4 from J, leaving 11 bases between them. Germline lookup yields CDR1 MNHEY and CDR2 SVGAGI. CDR3 region: CASSYLFPSTEAFF. The CDR3 bases are TGTGCCAGCAGTTACCTGTTCCCCAGCACTGAAGCTTTCTTT.

The chain is built from TRBV5-6 and TRBJ1-2; 10 positions match TRBD1. The trim removed 3 bases at V and 7 bases at J, leaving 6 bases unmatched. Germline CDR1 SGHDT, CDR2 YYEEEE. The CDR3 extends over 14 amino acids. The CDR3 spells CASSSGTGVFGYTF. In DNA form, the CDR3 reads TGTGCCAGCAGCTCCGGGACAGGGGTCTTTGGCTACACCTTC.

The table lists this clone with a few counts. This chain joins TRBV29-1 and TRBJ2-1; D may be TRBD2 (5 bases). The CDR3 contains 12 residues. The V end lost 4 bases, the J end lost 1 base, and 5 bases lay between the germline ends. From germline, CDR1 is SQVTM and CDR2 ANQGSEA. This chain's CDR3 is CSVGGSYNEQFF. In DNA form, the CDR3 reads TGCAGCGTTGGCGGGTCCTACAATGAGCAGTTCTTC.

V and J are TRBV10-3 and TRBJ2-2; TRBD1 agrees at 11 bases. CDR1 and CDR2 from the germline V gene are ENHRY and SYGVKD. Trimming cost V 4 bases and J 2 bases; bases outside gene matches: 3. The CDR3 has 16 amino acids. CDR3 in DNA: TGTGCCATCAGTGGCCGGACAGGGGGCAACACCGGGGAGCTGTTTTTT. Translating gives CAISGRTGGNTGELFF.

The genes are TRBV4-3 and TRBJ1-5, with 7 bases lining up with TRBD1. This CDR3 contains 14 residues. Germline-derived CDR1 and CDR2 are LGHNA and YSLEER. The V gene end was trimmed by 1 base and the J gene end by 5 bases; junction bases not matched to a gene: 2. In DNA form, the CDR3 reads TGCGCCAGCAGCCAAGGACAGGGATATCAGCCCCAGCATTTT. It yields the protein CASSQGQGYQPQHF.